A single sample is the source of the 10 T cell receptor beta chains below, sequenced in a study of cytomegalovirus exposure and HLA in healthy donors. The PCR was carried out with 60 Vbeta primers and 13 Jbeta primers. Produced via immunoSEQ multiplex PCR; TCRdb's table is partial and in-frame only. Of 150,000 or so clones in the sample, roughly 79% were seen once. Sequenced: PBMCs. These receptors all come from a woman aged 18 to 35 in good health and CMV-seropositive.

This clone was observed a handful of times. The rearrangement links TRBV6-5 to TRBJ1-2; 7 nucleotides line up with TRBD1. This CDR3 has 14 residues. J lost 7 bases, V lost 0 bases, and 5 bases had no gene match. Looked up from germline, CDR1 is MNHEY and CDR2 is SVGAGI. The CDR3 nucleotides are TGTGCCAGCAGTTACTCGGCAGGGGGACGTGGCTACACCTTC. It specifies CASSYSAGGRGYTF.

The rearrangement joins TRBV4-1 to TRBJ1-2; no definite D call. Germline V gene data show CDR1 as MGHRA and CDR2 as YSYEKL. The CDR3 is 17 residues long. V dropped 0 bases and J dropped 7 bases, with 21 bases sitting between them. CDR3 sequence (DNA): TGCGCCAGCAGCCAAGAGTTGTCAGAGCCTGGGAGGGTTGGCTACACCTTC. This codes for CASSQELSEPGRVGYTF.

This chain links TRBV11-2 with TRBJ2-5, with a possible D match to TRBD1 (6 bases). Trimming took 0 bases from V and 11 from J, leaving 16 bases between them. This CDR3 region has 14 residues. Germline CDR1 is SGHAT and CDR2 is FQNNGV. CDR3 sequence (DNA): TGTGCCAGCAGCTTAGACTTGGGGGCAGGGGAGCAGTACTTC. This sequence encodes CASSLDLGAGEQYF.

This sequence joins TRBV13 and TRBJ1-5, with D unresolved. Looked up from germline, CDR1 is PRHDT and CDR2 is FYEKMQ (reference sequence). This CDR3 spans 14 amino acids. The V end was cut by 2 bases, the J end by 4 bases, with 9 bases between. In DNA, the CDR3 is TGTGCCAGCAGCTTACGAGGAGAGAATCAGCCCCAGCATTTT. Its translation is CASSLRGENQPQHF.

The chain carries TRBV4-3 and TRBJ1-2; D perhaps matches TRBD1 (6 bases). V was clipped by 0 bases and J by 0 bases, with 14 bases between them. Germline-derived CDR1 and CDR2 are LGHNA and YSLEER. The CDR3 is 17 residues long. The CDR3 here is CASSQDAGGAANYGYTF. DNA of the CDR3: TGCGCCAGCAGCCAAGACGCCGGGGGGGCGGCTAACTATGGCTACACCTTC.

The chain combines TRBV5-1 with TRBJ2-2, with 15 bases fitting TRBD2. CDR3 length: 19 residues. Looked up from germline, CDR1 is SGHRS and CDR2 is YFSETQ. Germline trimming cut 2 bases from V and 4 bases from J; bases unmatched to any gene: 9. CDR3 amino acids: CASSFGGTSGGPGTGELFF. The CDR3 DNA follows: TGCGCCAGCAGCTTTGGAGGGACTAGCGGGGGGCCGGGCACCGGGGAGCTGTTTTTT. Drawing the rest from reference TRBV5-1 and TRBJ2-2, the complete variable domain is KAGVTQTPRYLIKTRGQQVTLSCSPISGHRSVSWYQQTPGQGLQFLFEYFSETQRNKGNFPGRFSGRQFSNSRSEMNVSTLELGDSALYLCASSFGGTSGGPGTGELFFGEGSRLTVL.

The chain joins TRBV7-9 to TRBJ2-2; possibly TRBD1 for D (6 bases). The CDR3 has 16 amino acids. Trimming took 2 bases from V and 0 from J, leaving 10 bases between them. In germline, CDR1 is SEHNR, CDR2 FQNEAQ (reference sequence). The CDR3 sequence is CASSLPRQANTGELFF. DNA of the CDR3: TGTGCCAGCAGCTTACCCAGACAGGCGAACACCGGGGAGCTGTTTTTT.

The V gene is TRBV6-5, the J gene TRBJ1-2; no clear D gene. Germline lookup yields CDR1 MNHEY and CDR2 SVGAGI. The CDR3 has 9 amino acids. Trimming stripped 8 bases from V and 8 bases from J, with 6 bases between. The CDR3: CASPKGYTF. In nucleotides, the CDR3 is TGTGCCAGCCCCAAAGGCTACACCTTC.

This chain uses TRBV4-1 with TRBJ2-7, with unresolved D. Trimming removed 3 bases at V and 7 bases at J, with 10 bases between. Germline CDR1 MGHRA, CDR2 YSYEKL. The CDR3 is made up of 12 amino acids. The DNA for the CDR3 is TGCGCCAGCAGCCAGCCCAGACAAGAGCAGTACTTC. Translation gives CASSQPRQEQYF.

The genes are TRBV5-1 and TRBJ1-1, with D possibly being TRBD1 (5 bases). The CDR3 has 17 amino acids. Trimming removed 6 bases at V and 1 base at J, with 22 bases between. Germline loops: CDR1 SGHRS, CDR2 YFSETQ. As DNA, the CDR3 is TGCGCCAGCAAAAGAAATTCAGGGTTTGAAGCGAACACTGAAGCTTTCTTT. Amino acids: CASKRNSGFEANTEAFF.